This T cell receptor beta chain came from a study of blood T cell repertoires in COVID-19. The assay was immunoSEQ multiplex PCR, and TCRdb's table has in-frame clones only and misses some. Counted here are more than 150,000 clones, roughly 87% occurring once; the ten biggest clones make up around 6.5%. Germline loops: CDR1 MNHNY, CDR2 SVGAGI (reference sequence). Trimming shortened V by 0 bases and J by 2 bases, and 4 bases separated the two germline ends. The CDR3 is made up of 13 amino acids. The sample taken for sequencing was PBMCs or T cells enriched from blood (not recorded which). The chain carries TRBV6-6 and TRBJ2-5; D is uncertain. The TCR was taken from a woman between 50 and 59 years old who had recovered from COVID-19. The CDR3 DNA reads as TGTGCCAGCAGTTACTCGCAGCAAGAGACCCAGTACTTC. Residues: CASSYSQQETQYF.